Given below is one T cell receptor beta chain in context. Its specificity is not known. Cultured CD4+ T cell DNA was sequenced using the Oncomine TCR Beta short-read assay. TCRdb used MiXCR to reprocess the PCR reads, holding one entry per CDR3 protein. The table records about 7,000 distinct CDR3 sequences, approximately 38% of them present only once. This sample is drawn from a study of vaccination and CD4 T cells after COVID-19. Treatment: approximately nine-day PBMC culture with coronavirus spike peptide pools or control peptides (ViraFEST assay). CD4+ T cells of the unexposed donor were collected before the COVID-19 pandemic (2011-2018). Trimming removed 0 bases from V and 0 bases from J; junction bases left unmatched: 6. This CDR3 is 20 amino acids long. Germline loops: CDR1 SGHRS, CDR2 YFSETQ.

The sequence was collected from a human donor in good health. This rearrangement joins TRBV5-1 to TRBJ2-1; 16 nucleotides align to TRBD2. Material: CD4+ T cells from blood, cultured in vitro. DNA of the CDR3: TGCGCCAGCAGCTTGGCCGGGACTAGCGGGGGGGCGAGCTCCTACAATGAGCAGTTCTTC. Encoded protein: CASSLAGTSGGASSYNEQFF.